The 27 T cell receptor beta chains below come from one sample, sequenced in a study of shared clonotypes between healthy human individuals. Sequencing was performed with immunoSEQ multiplex PCR; in TCRdb, only in-frame clones are kept and a portion is missing. This table holds some 2.4 million clones, approximately 94% found once. The specimen sequenced was naive CD4+ T cells from PBMCs. The subset here: CD45RA+ positively selected. The receptors here all came from a man aged 18 to 30 in good health. Some clones in this sample may be carry-over from other donors' samples.

The CDR3 is CASSKMTGTVYSNQPQHF. The CDR3 DNA is TGTGCCAGCAGCAAGATGACAGGGACCGTATATAGCAATCAGCCCCAGCATTTT. The gene calls are TRBV27 and TRBJ1-5, with 7 bases that match TRBD1. CDR3 size: 18 residues. Germline CDR1 and CDR2: MNHEY and SMNVEV (reference sequence). V was clipped by 6 bases and J by 0 bases; unmatched bases: 14.

This clone occurred once. The chain employs TRBV6-5 and TRBJ2-1, with D possibly TRBD1 on 5 matching bases. The CDR3 totals 14 residues. CDR1 is MNHEY, CDR2 SVGAGI, per germline. V gave up 1 base and J gave up 3 bases, with 7 bases separating them. The CDR3 region has the DNA TGTGCCAGCAGTTACTATAGGGGCTACAATGAGCAGTTCTTC. Amino acids: CASSYYRGYNEQFF.

This chain joins TRBV28 and TRBJ2-5; possibly TRBD2 for D (7 bases). V dropped 6 bases and J dropped 3 bases, with 17 bases sitting between them. The CDR3 totals 15 residues. Germline-derived CDR1 and CDR2 are MDHEN and SYDVKM. The CDR3 coding sequence is TGTGCCAGCAGCAGTGCGGGGGCAGGGGAAGAGACCCAGTACTTC. It translates to CASSSAGAGEETQYF.

This chain joins TRBV5-1 and TRBJ2-1; 10 bases map to TRBD2. This CDR3 has 19 amino acids. CDR1 and CDR2 (germline): SGHRS, YFSETQ. V lost 4 bases, J lost 0 bases, and 13 bases stayed unmatched. CDR3 residues: CASSASGGSRLTSYNEQFF. The CDR3 DNA reads TGCGCCAGCAGCGCTAGCGGGGGCTCTCGACTTACCTCCTACAATGAGCAGTTCTTC.

The chain recombines TRBV7-3 with TRBJ1-2, with 7 positions matching TRBD1. J lost 0 bases, V lost 1 base, and 5 bases had no gene match. This CDR3 contains 16 residues. Germline V gene data show CDR1 as SGHTA and CDR2 as FQGTGA. The CDR3 is CASSLRQGEANYGYTF. CDR3 nucleotides: TGTGCCAGCAGCTTAAGGCAGGGGGAAGCTAACTATGGCTACACCTTC.

This sequence joins TRBV7-8 and TRBJ1-5; TRBD1 might be the D (5 bases). Between the trimmed V and J ends, which lost 5 bases and 3 bases, there was a span of 14 bases. The CDR3 runs to 15 residues. Germline CDR1 and CDR2: SGHVS and FQNEAQ. This CDR3 reads CASSNRDGFNQPQHF. CDR3 DNA: TGTGCCAGCAGCAACCGGGACGGGTTCAATCAGCCCCAGCATTTT.

V usage is TRBV29-1 and J usage is TRBJ1-2; 8 nucleotides agree with TRBD1. V lost 6 bases and J lost 7; bases outside the gene matches: 7. CDR3 size: 12 residues. Germline values: CDR1 SQVTM, CDR2 ANQGSEA. DNA of the CDR3: TGCAGCGTGGGGGGACAGGTCGGTGGCTACACCTTC. It yields the protein CSVGGQVGGYTF.

There are a few counts of this clone. The chain links TRBV7-9 to TRBJ1-4; no firm D call. CDR1 is SEHNR, CDR2 FQNEAQ, per germline (reference sequence). This CDR3 region has 13 residues. V lost 2 bases and J lost 6, with 7 bases in between. CDR3 protein: CASSLPSDEKLFF. CDR3 bases: TGTGCCAGCAGCTTACCGTCAGATGAAAAACTGTTTTTT. The full variable domain, completed using reference TRBV7-9 and TRBJ1-4, is DTGVSQNPRHKITKRGQNVTFRCDPISEHNRLYWYRQTLGQGPEFLTYFQNEAQLEKSRLLSDRFSAERPKGSFSTLEIQRTEQGDSAMYLCASSLPSDEKLFFGSGTQLSVL.

The chain links TRBV12-5 to TRBJ2-7, with D perhaps being TRBD1 or TRBD2 (7 bases each). The CDR3 has 12 residues. V was cut by 6 bases and J by 7 bases, with 13 bases left in between. The germline CDR1 and CDR2 sequences are LGHNT and FRNRAP. The CDR3 here is CASGRQGGEQYF. The CDR3 DNA sequence: TGTGCTAGTGGCCGACAGGGAGGGGAGCAGTACTTC.

This chain connects TRBV7-9 to TRBJ1-4; D is unclear. CDR3 size: 15 residues. Germline V gene data show CDR1 as SEHNR and CDR2 as FQNEAQ (reference sequence). Deletions cut 5 bases from V and 8 bases from J, with 18 bases between. The CDR3 sequence is CASSATGQPLEKLFF. The CDR3, as DNA: TGTGCCAGCAGCGCAACGGGTCAGCCCCTGGAAAAACTGTTTTTT.

The chain combines TRBV6-5 with TRBJ2-7, with 10 nucleotides matching TRBD2. The CDR3 spans 16 residues. V trimming: 0 bases; J trimming: 5 bases; junction bases outside the gene matches: 7. The germline V gene has CDR1 MNHEY and CDR2 SVGAGI. CDR3 amino acids: CASSYSPSSGRDEQYF. In DNA, the CDR3 is TGTGCCAGCAGTTACTCTCCCTCTAGCGGGAGAGACGAGCAGTACTTC.

This chain connects TRBV9 to TRBJ2-2, with TRBD2 identical over 11 bases. The V and J ends lost 3 bases and 4 bases, in that order; junction bases with no gene match: 17. CDR3 length: 20 amino acids. Germline V gene sequence: CDR1 SGDLS, CDR2 YYNGEE. The CDR3 region has the DNA TGTGCCAGCAGCGCCCCCCTGGCTAGCGGGAGGACCACGACCACCGGGGAGCTGTTTTTT. Its protein is CASSAPLASGRTTTTGELFF.

The chain couples TRBV29-1 to TRBJ1-3; D not resolved. Per germline, CDR1 SQVTM and CDR2 ANQGSEA. The CDR3 runs to 15 residues. Deletions cut 0 bases from V and 0 bases from J, with 9 bases between. Here the CDR3 reads CSVEDLGSSGNTIYF. CDR3 bases: TGCAGCGTTGAAGATTTGGGGAGCTCTGGAAACACCATATATTTT.

V gene TRBV28 combines with J gene TRBJ2-2, with D possibly being TRBD1 or TRBD2 (5 bases each). In germline, CDR1 is MDHEN, CDR2 SYDVKM. V dropped 5 bases and J dropped 3 bases, with 13 bases sitting between them. This CDR3 comprises 15 residues. The CDR3 is CASSAAGADTGELFF. CDR3 in DNA: TGTGCCAGCAGTGCCGCCGGGGCGGACACCGGGGAGCTGTTTTTT. Full variable domain (remainder filled in from reference TRBV28 and TRBJ2-2): DVKVTQSSRYLVKRTGEKVFLECVQDMDHENMFWYRQDPGLGLRLIYFSYDVKMKEKGDIPEGYSVSREKKERFSLILESASTNQTSMYLCASSAAGADTGELFFGEGSRLTVL.

The rearrangement uses TRBV19 and TRBJ1-5, with TRBD1 matching over 8 bases. The V gene's germline CDR1 is LNHDA and CDR2 SQIVND (reference sequence). The CDR3 is 20 residues long. The J segment lost 0 bases and the V segment lost 5 bases, leaving 18 bases of the junction unmatched. The CDR3 DNA sequence: TGTGCCAGTAGTTTTTCCGTCGGGGACAGGCCAGGGGCTAGCAATCAGCCCCAGCATTTT. Translation gives CASSFSVGDRPGASNQPQHF.

As for this clone: Its ends do not fully match the called genes, so a read error is possible. J is TRBJ2-4 and V is TRBV15; maybe TRBD1 (6 bases). This CDR3 comprises 15 residues. The germline CDR1 and CDR2 sequences are LNHNV and YYDKDF (reference sequence). CDR3 bases: TGTGCCACCAGCCGAGAGGGGGTTGGGCAAAACATTCAGTACTTC. It yields the protein CATSREGVGQNIQYF.

V gene TRBV5-4 combines with J gene TRBJ2-7; the D is unclear. Trimming pared 4 bases from V and 5 bases from J, leaving 16 bases between. Germline V CDR1 and CDR2: SGHNT, YYREEE (reference sequence). This CDR3 contains 14 residues. CDR3 sequence (DNA): TGTGCCAGCAGCATGAAGACGGGTTCCAACGAGCAGTACTTC. Its translation is CASSMKTGSNEQYF.

About this clone: The same CDR3 also results from other DNA sequences found in this sample. The CDR3 nucleotides are TGCGCCAGCAGCCTACTAGCGGGAAGCTACAATGAGCAGTTCTTC. The encoded protein is CASSLLAGSYNEQFF. The J gene is TRBJ2-1, the V gene TRBV5-1, with 10 bases lining up with TRBD2. The CDR3 contains 15 residues. V was clipped by 4 bases and J by 3 bases; unmatched bases: 4. CDR1 SGHRS and CDR2 YFSETQ come from the germline V gene.

The chain links TRBV7-2 to TRBJ1-2; 7 nucleotides align to TRBD1. V lost 4 bases to trimming and J lost 4 bases; unmatched junction nucleotides: 6. The CDR3 sequence is 14 residues long. The germline gives CDR1 SGHTA, CDR2 FQGNSA. The DNA for the CDR3 is TGTGCCAGCAGCTATGCACAGGGGCTCTATGGCTACACCTTC. Translation: CASSYAQGLYGYTF.

The chain links TRBV30 to TRBJ1-1, with D maybe TRBD1 (5 bases). Trimming took 3 bases from V and 3 from J, leaving 8 bases between them. The CDR3 has 12 amino acids. Germline assignment: CDR1 GTSNPN and CDR2 SVGIG (reference sequence). The CDR3: CAWRGPYTEAFF. The CDR3 DNA follows: TGTGCCTGGAGGGGGCCCTACACTGAAGCTTTCTTT. Full variable domain (remainder filled in from reference TRBV30 and TRBJ1-1): SQTIHQWPATLVQPVGSPLSLECTVEGTSNPNLYWYRQAAGRGLQLLFYSVGIGQISSEVPQNLSASRPQDRQFILSSKKLLLSDSGFYLCAWRGPYTEAFFGQGTRLTVV.

The V gene is TRBV7-3, the J gene TRBJ2-7; 11 positions agree with TRBD2. V lost 2 bases to trimming and J lost 4 bases; unmatched junction nucleotides: 7. The CDR3 contains 16 residues. Germline assignment: CDR1 SGHTA and CDR2 FQGTGA. DNA for the CDR3: TGTGCCAGCAGCTTAGGGGGCACTAGCGGGAGTTACGAGCAGTACTTC. Translating it yields CASSLGGTSGSYEQYF.

The sample holds one count of this clone. This chain uses TRBV28 with TRBJ1-5, with 10 bases matching TRBD1. The CDR3 length is 15 residues. Trimming at V came to 6 bases and at J to 3 bases, leaving 5 bases not matched to a gene. The germline V gene encodes CDR1 MDHEN and CDR2 SYDVKM. The CDR3 spells CASRLGTGDNQPQHF. In nucleotides, the CDR3 is TGTGCCAGCAGGTTGGGGACAGGGGACAATCAGCCCCAGCATTTT.

The chain links TRBV27 to TRBJ2-7, with 9 bases lining up with TRBD2. The CDR3 totals 15 residues. Germline V gene sequence: CDR1 MNHEY, CDR2 SMNVEV (reference sequence). The V and J ends lost 8 bases and 6 bases, in that order; junction bases with no gene match: 14. CDR3 in amino acids: CASCPFVAGGVEQYF. CDR3 in DNA: TGTGCCAGCTGCCCCTTTGTGGCGGGAGGGGTCGAGCAGTACTTC.

This clone was counted once. The genes are TRBV2 and TRBJ1-3; D unclear. Trimming left V 3 bases short and J 0 bases short, with 9 bases between. This CDR3 is built from 15 residues. Germline V gives CDR1 SNHLY, CDR2 FYNNEI. The CDR3 reads CASSEEGISGNTIYF. DNA of the CDR3: TGTGCCAGCAGTGAGGAGGGAATCTCTGGAAACACCATATATTTT.

V and J are TRBV11-3 and TRBJ2-7; possibly TRBD1 or TRBD2 for D (6 bases each). Per the germline V gene, CDR1 is SGHNT and CDR2 is YENEEA. This CDR3 has 15 residues. V lost 5 bases and J 4 bases, leaving 18 bases between the germline ends. The CDR3 reads CASSPGGSSGYEQYF. Written as DNA, the CDR3 is TGTGCCAGCAGCCCCGGGGGCTCTTCCGGGTACGAGCAGTACTTC.

This rearrangement joins TRBV27 to TRBJ2-3; D call uncertain. CDR1 is MNHEY and CDR2 is SMNVEV in the germline V gene (reference sequence). V dropped 4 bases and J dropped 0 bases, with 8 bases sitting between them. This CDR3 comprises 14 residues. The CDR3 DNA is TGTGCCAGCAGTTCCCCCCGGAGCACAGATACGCAGTATTTT. Protein sequence: CASSSPRSTDTQYF.

This clone has only one observation. This sample also contains other DNA sequences that code for the same CDR3. The V and J genes are TRBV6-1 and TRBJ1-2, with 9 bases aligning to TRBD1. Germline trimming cut 4 bases from V and 3 bases from J; bases unmatched to any gene: 0. Germline-derived CDR1 and CDR2 are MNHNS and SASEGT. The CDR3 has 13 amino acids. DNA of the CDR3: TGTGCCAGCAGTGGGACAGGGGACTATGGCTACACCTTC. Amino acids: CASSGTGDYGYTF.